The source of this T cell receptor beta chain is a study of blood T cell repertoires in COVID-19. The overall study: Some COVID-19 samples were acute and others convalescent; all came from the United States, Italy and Spain.

Sequencing used immunoSEQ multiplex PCR; TCRdb keeps in-frame clones, though not all of them. The sample records around 99,000 clones, over 80% being singletons. Germline trimming cut 2 bases from V and 6 bases from J; bases unmatched to any gene: 9. Germline-derived CDR1 and CDR2 are MDHEN and SYDVKM. CDR3 length: 16 amino acids. The receptor's source is a woman between 25 and 40 years old with acute or convalescent COVID-19. V usage is TRBV28 and J usage is TRBJ2-1, with 8 bases aligning to TRBD2. Sequenced material: peripheral blood. The CDR3 nucleotides are TGTGCCAGCAGTTTACTCGGACTAGCCTTCCTCAATGAGCAGTTCTTC. Amino acid sequence: CASSLLGLAFLNEQFF.